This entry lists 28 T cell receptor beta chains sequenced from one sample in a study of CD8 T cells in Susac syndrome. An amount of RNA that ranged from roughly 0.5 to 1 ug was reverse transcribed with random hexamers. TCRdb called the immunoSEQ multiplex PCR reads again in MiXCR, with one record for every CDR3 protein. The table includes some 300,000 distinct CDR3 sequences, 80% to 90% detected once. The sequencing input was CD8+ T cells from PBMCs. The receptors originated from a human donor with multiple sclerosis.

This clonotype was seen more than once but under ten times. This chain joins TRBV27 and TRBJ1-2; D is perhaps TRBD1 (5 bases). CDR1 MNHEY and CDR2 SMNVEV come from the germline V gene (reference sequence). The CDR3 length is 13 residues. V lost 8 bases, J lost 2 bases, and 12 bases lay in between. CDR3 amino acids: CASRERGNYGYTF. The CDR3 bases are TGTGCCAGCCGAGAAAGGGGCAACTATGGCTACACCTTC.

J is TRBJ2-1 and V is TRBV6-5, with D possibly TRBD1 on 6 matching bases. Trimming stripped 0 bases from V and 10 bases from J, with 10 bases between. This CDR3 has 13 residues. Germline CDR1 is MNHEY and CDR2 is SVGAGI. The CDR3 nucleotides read TGTGCCAGCAGTTACTCAACAGGGATCGAGCAGTTCTTC. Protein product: CASSYSTGIEQFF.

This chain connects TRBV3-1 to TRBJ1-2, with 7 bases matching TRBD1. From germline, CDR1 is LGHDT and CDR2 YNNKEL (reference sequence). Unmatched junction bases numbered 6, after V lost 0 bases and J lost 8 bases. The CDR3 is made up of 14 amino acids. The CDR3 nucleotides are TGTGCCAGCAGCCAAGAGGGGGACAGCGGGGGCTACACCTTC. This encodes CASSQEGDSGGYTF.

The CDR3 here is CASSLISGPHNEQFF. The CDR3 DNA is TGTGCCAGCAGCTTAATAAGCGGGCCTCACAATGAGCAGTTCTTC. V usage is TRBV7-6 and J usage is TRBJ2-1; D may be TRBD2 (6 bases). Trimming removed 2 bases from V and 5 bases from J, with 13 bases in between. From germline, CDR1 is SGHVS and CDR2 FNYEAQ. This CDR3 is built from 15 residues.

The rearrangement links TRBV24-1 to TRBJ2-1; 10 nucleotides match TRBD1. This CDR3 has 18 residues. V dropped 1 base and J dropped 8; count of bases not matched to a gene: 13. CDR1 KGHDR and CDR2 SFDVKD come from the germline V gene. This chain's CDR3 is CATSDLSRIQDRGYEQFF. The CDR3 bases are TGTGCCACCAGTGATTTATCGCGGATCCAGGACAGGGGGTATGAGCAGTTCTTC.

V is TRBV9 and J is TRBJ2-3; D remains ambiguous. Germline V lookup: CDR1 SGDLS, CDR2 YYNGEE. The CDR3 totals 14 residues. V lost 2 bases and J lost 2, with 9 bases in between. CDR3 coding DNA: TGTGCCAGCAGCGTCGAATCCCCCACAGATACGCAGTATTTT. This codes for CASSVESPTDTQYF. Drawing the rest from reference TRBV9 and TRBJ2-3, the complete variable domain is DSGVTQTPKHLITATGQRVTLRCSPRSGDLSVYWYQQSLDQGLQFLIQYYNGEERAKGNILERFSAQQFPDLHSELNLSSLELGDSALYFCASSVESPTDTQYFGPGTRLTVL.

CDR3 in DNA: TGCGCCAGCAGCCAAGATTCAAAGGGAAACACCATATATTTT. It encodes CASSQDSKGNTIYF. The V and J genes are TRBV4-1 and TRBJ1-3; no clear D gene. The ends were cut back, 0 bases at V and 4 bases at J, with 7 bases in the middle. Germline lookup yields CDR1 MGHRA and CDR2 YSYEKL. The CDR3 is made up of 14 amino acids.

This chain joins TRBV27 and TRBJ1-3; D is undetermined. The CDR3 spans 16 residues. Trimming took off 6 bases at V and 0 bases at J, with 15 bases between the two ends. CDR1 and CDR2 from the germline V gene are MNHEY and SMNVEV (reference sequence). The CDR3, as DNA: TGTGCCAGCAGCCCCGATCTTAGGGCCTCTGGAAACACCATATATTTT. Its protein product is CASSPDLRASGNTIYF.

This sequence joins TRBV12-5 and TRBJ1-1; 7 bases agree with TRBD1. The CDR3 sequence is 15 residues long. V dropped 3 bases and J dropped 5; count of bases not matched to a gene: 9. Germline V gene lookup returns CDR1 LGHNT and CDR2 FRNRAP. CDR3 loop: CASGFYQGQLTEAFF. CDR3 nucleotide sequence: TGTGCTAGTGGTTTTTATCAGGGACAGTTGACTGAAGCTTTCTTT.

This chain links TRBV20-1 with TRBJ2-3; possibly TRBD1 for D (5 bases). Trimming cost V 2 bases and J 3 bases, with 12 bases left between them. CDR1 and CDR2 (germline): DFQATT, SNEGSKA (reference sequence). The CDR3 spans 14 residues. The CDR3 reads CSARSATATDTQYF. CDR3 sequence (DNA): TGCAGTGCTAGATCCGCGACAGCAACAGATACGCAGTATTTT.

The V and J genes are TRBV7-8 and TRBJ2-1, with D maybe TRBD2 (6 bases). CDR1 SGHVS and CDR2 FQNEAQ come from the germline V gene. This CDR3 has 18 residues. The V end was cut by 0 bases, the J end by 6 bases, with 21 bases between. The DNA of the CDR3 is TGTGCCAGCAGCTTAGCTCTACTTGCGGGAAGAAGGGTCAATGAGCAGTTCTTC. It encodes CASSLALLAGRRVNEQFF.

The CDR3 loop reads CASSPTSAYEQYF. For the CDR3, the DNA is TGTGCCAGCAGTCCGACTAGCGCCTACGAGCAGTACTTC. The genes are TRBV27 and TRBJ2-7; TRBD2 agrees at 8 bases. Trimming removed 5 bases from V and 2 bases from J; junction bases left unmatched: 2. The CDR3 consists of 13 residues. The V gene's germline CDR1 is MNHEY and CDR2 SMNVEV (reference sequence).

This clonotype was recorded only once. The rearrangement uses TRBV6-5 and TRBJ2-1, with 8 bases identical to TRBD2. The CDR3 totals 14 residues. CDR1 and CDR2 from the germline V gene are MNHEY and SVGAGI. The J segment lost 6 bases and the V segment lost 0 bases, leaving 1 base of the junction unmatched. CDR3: CASSYSSGGNEQFF. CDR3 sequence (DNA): TGTGCCAGCAGTTACTCGAGCGGGGGCAATGAGCAGTTCTTC.

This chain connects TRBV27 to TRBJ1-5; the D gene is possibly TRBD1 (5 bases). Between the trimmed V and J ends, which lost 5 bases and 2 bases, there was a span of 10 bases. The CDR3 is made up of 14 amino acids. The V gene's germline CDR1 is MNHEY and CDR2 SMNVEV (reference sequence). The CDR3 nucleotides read TGTGCCAGCAGTGGGGGAGATGGCAATCAGCCCCAGCATTTT. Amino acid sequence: CASSGGDGNQPQHF.

This CDR3 is CASSLDGVGGRASGYTF. The DNA for the CDR3 is TGTGCCAGCAGCTTAGATGGCGTCGGGGGACGAGCGTCTGGCTACACCTTC. The chain couples TRBV7-8 to TRBJ1-2, with D possibly matching TRBD1 (5 bases). From germline, CDR1 is SGHVS and CDR2 FQNEAQ. Trimming took off 1 base at V and 7 bases at J, with 22 bases between the two ends. There are 17 residues in the CDR3.

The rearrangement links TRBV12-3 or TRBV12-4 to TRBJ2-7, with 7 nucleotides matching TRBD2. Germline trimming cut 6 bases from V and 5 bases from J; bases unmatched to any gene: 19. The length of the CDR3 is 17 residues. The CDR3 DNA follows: TGTGCCAGCAGCCCACCCTTGGGGTGGCGGGAGTTAAACGAGCAGTACTTC. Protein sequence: CASSPPLGWRELNEQYF.

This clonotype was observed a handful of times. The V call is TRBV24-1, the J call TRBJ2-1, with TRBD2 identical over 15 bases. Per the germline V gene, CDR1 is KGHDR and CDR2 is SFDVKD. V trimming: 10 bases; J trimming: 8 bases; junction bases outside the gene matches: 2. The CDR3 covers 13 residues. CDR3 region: CATGLAGGHEQFF. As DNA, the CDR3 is TGTGCCACTGGACTAGCGGGAGGGCATGAGCAGTTCTTC.

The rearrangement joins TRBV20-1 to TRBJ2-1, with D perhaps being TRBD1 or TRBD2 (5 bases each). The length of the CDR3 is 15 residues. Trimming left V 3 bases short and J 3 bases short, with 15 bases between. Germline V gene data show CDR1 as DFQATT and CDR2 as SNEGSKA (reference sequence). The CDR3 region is CSASLGPSFYNEQFF. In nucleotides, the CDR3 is TGCAGTGCTAGTTTGGGACCATCCTTCTACAATGAGCAGTTCTTC.

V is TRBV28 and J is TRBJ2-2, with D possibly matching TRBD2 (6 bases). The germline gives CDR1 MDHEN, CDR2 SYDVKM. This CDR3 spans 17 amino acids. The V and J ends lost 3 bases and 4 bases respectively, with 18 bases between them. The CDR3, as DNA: TGTGCCAGCAGTTTTCACCCAGTGAGGGAGGTCACCGGGGAGCTGTTTTTT. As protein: CASSFHPVREVTGELFF.

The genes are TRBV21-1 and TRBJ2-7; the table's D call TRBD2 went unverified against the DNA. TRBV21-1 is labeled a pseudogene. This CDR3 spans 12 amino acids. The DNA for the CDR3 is TGTGCCAGCAGCAGGACTGTCTACGAGCAGTACTTC. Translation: CASSRTVYEQYF.

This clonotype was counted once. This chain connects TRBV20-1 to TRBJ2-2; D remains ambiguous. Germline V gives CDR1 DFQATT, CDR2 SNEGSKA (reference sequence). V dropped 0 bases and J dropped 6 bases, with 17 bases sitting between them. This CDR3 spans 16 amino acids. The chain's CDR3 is CSARDFLDPGPGELFF. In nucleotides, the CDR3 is TGCAGTGCTAGAGATTTCCTGGACCCCGGGCCCGGGGAGCTGTTTTTT.

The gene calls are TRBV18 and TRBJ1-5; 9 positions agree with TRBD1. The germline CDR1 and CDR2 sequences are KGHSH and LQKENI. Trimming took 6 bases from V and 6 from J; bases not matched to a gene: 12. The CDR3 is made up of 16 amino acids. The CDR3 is CASSLQGATHGQPQHF. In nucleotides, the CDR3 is TGTGCCAGCTCTCTACAGGGGGCGACACACGGTCAGCCCCAGCATTTT.

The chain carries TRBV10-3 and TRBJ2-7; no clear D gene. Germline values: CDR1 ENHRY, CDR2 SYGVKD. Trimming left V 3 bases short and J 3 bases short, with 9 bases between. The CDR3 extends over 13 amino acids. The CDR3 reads CAISDMGIYEQYF. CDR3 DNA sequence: TGTGCCATCAGTGATATGGGGATCTACGAGCAGTACTTC.

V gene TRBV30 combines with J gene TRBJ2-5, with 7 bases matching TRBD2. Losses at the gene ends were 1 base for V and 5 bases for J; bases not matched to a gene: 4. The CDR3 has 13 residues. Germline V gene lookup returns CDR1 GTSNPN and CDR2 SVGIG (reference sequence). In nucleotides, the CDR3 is TGTGCCTGGAGTGGGGGAGGGGCCGAGACCCAGTACTTC. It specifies CAWSGGGAETQYF. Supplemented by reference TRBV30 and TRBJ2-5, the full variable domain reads SQTIHQWPATLVQPVGSPLSLECTVEGTSNPNLYWYRQAAGRGLQLLFYSVGIGQISSEVPQNLSASRPQDRQFILSSKKLLLSDSGFYLCAWSGGGAETQYFGPGTRLLVL.

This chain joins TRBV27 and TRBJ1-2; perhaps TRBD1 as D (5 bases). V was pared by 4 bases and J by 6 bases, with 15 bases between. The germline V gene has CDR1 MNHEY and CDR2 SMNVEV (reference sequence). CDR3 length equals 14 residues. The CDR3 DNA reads TGTGCCAGCAGTTCGATAGGGACGGCTGATGGCTACACCTTC. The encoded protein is CASSSIGTADGYTF.

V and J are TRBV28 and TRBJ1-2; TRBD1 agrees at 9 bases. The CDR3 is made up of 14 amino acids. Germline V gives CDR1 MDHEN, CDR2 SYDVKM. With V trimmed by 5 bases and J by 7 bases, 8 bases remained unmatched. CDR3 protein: CASSLTGQGSGYTF. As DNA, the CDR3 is TGTGCCAGCAGTCTAACGGGACAGGGCTCTGGCTACACCTTC.

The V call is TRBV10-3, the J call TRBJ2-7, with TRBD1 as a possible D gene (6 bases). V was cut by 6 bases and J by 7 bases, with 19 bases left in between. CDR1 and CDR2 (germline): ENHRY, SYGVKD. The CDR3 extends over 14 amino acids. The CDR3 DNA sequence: TGTGCCATCAGACCGGGACACCCAGGGAGAGAGCAGTACTTC. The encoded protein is CAIRPGHPGREQYF.

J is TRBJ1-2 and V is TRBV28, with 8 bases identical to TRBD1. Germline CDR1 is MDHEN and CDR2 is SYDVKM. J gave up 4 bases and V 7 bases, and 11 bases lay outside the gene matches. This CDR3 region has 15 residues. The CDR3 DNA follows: TGTGCCAGCACCCAGCTTGCGACAGGGGCCTATGGCTACACCTTC. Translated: CASTQLATGAYGYTF.